This T cell receptor (beta chain) was sequenced during a study of Ad26.COV2.S vaccination and SARS-CoV-2 variants. Background on the study: Ad26.COV2.S given intramuscularly, once or twice 56 days apart.

Findings and caveats of the study: Spike-specific CD8+ and CD4+ T cell responses reportedly showed substantial breadth after vaccination.

Treatment reported: 15 to 20 received Ad26.COV2.S at low or high dose, single or two shots; five or six received placebo; per-sample allocation not given. Sampling happened 63 days after the first vaccine or placebo injection. The CDR3 totals 16 residues. V shed 6 bases, J shed 2 bases, and the junction held 11 bases outside the gene matches. Germline V gene data show CDR1 as SGHVS and CDR2 as FQNEAQ. Concerning this clone itself: The target antigen is unknown.

Libraries were prepared by immunoSEQ multiplex PCR; TCRdb keeps only in-frame clonotypes and omits some of them. The sample lists 350,000 to 600,000 clones, 70% to 90% occurring once. This rearrangement joins TRBV7-8 to TRBJ2-7; 9 positions agree with TRBD1. Specimen: peripheral blood, collected in a trial of Ad26.COV2.S vaccine versus placebo. This TCR derives from a person aged 18-60 years who received the Ad26.COV2.S COVID-19 vaccine or a placebo. In nucleotides, the CDR3 is TGTGCCAGCAGTCCCGTTGGGGACAGGGCGACCTACGAGCAGTACTTC. As protein: CASSPVGDRATYEQYF.